This T cell receptor beta chain was identified in a study of blood T cell repertoires in COVID-19 (TCRdb year 2020). Broadly, across the study: Samples from collaborators originated in the United States, Italy and Spain and spanned both the acute and convalescent phases of COVID-19. The material from the prospective study consisted of cDNA or gDNA derived from T cells, B-cell-depleted T cells, or PBMCs. Subjects who had been exposed to COVID-19, were actively infected with it, or had recovered from it provided the deeply sampled blood TCRbeta repertoires that made up the dataset. The repertoires were released in a freely available public database intended as a resource for research on the immune response to SARS-CoV-2. Samples were obtained from the ongoing ImmuneRACE study (first 160 participants) and from about 1,300 subjects provided by 6 global collaborators. The sample metadata nearly always contained a de-identified subject ID, COVID-19 status, age in years and sex. Where available, HLA class I and class II types were obtained from metadata supplied by the sample provider rather than from assay-based typing. The investigation overall reported the following: Clinical and demographic metadata were provided uncurated, with the amount varying by source and participant.

CDR1 is given as LNHDA and CDR2 as SQIVND, both from the germline V gene (reference sequence). The CDR3 spans 13 residues, from the cysteine through the phenylalanine. This entry keeps only the CDR3 DNA: 39 bases, framed from base 1. The V end loses 6 bases and the J end loses 3 bases, and a stretch of 12 bases separates them. TCRbeta CDR3 regions were amplified from genomic DNA using the immunoSEQ Assay, a bias-controlled multiplex PCR. On the authors' methods: The number of nucleated cells in each sample was estimated by amplification of reference gene primers within the assay. To quantify the absolute abundance of each unique TCRbeta CDR3 rearrangement, sequence reads were collapsed and filtered. For each sample, productive Simpson clonality was calculated as the square root of Simpson's diversity index over productive rearrangements. The table comes from immuneACCESS by way of TCRdb, which keeps in-frame sequences with V and J called. Part of the clones is missing from these tables; in studies checked, under half for an unresolved V gene and the rest for unknown reasons. V, J and clone size were drawn from that table, and D and trimming were deduced from the DNA. Across this sample there are under 350,000 clones, with 65% to 90% seen only once. The top ten constitute roughly 4.5% of the sample.

As regards this clone: This clone's antigen is unknown. No base quality information exists; no much larger clone differs at one position.

Enrolling through a virtual design, the prospective study's participants ranged in age from about 18 to 89 years and lived across approximately 25 United States geographic areas. To assign participants to cohorts, the prospective study relied on clinical history that participants themselves reported in a screening survey and a study questionnaire. Recovered participants in ImmuneRACE Cohort 3 were defined as having two consecutive negative NP/OP PCR tests, clearance from a healthcare professional, or resolution of symptoms. In the prospective study, mobile phlebotomists collected whole blood, serum and a nasopharyngeal or oropharyngeal swab from each participant. Over a roughly two-month period, participants in the prospective study had the option of providing additional blood draws and questionnaires. Before DNA extraction, blood samples from the prospective study were shipped at room temperature or frozen.

The receptor was isolated from a man in his thirties or forties who had recovered from COVID-19. The sequenced sample consisted of PBMCs or T cells enriched from blood (not recorded which). The sequence links TRBV19 to TRBJ2-7, with TRBD2 perhaps the D gene, on 5 matching bases. Here the CDR3 is given as CASSSPSRYEQYF. The DNA sequence reads TGTGCCAGTAGCTCGCCTAGCCGCTACGAGCAGTACTTC.